This TCR beta chain was recovered during a study of blood T cell repertoires in COVID-19. Study-wide background: Acute and convalescent COVID-19 specimens originated in the United States, Italy and Spain. T cells, B-cell-depleted T cells, or PBMCs provided the cDNA or gDNA that served as material.

V lost 0 bases and J 0 bases, leaving 12 bases between the germline ends. The CDR3 is 16 amino acids. Germline V gene sequence: CDR1 MNHEY, CDR2 SVGAGI. This clone was observed once. Authors' data handling: Amplification from reference gene primers served as the basis for estimated nucleated cell counts. This table comes from immunoSEQ multiplex PCR, and its TCRdb copy is limited to in-frame clones, with some not included. V and J calls and clone size are those listed in that table; D and trimming were worked out from the DNA. The sample consists of approximately 85,000 clones, roughly 77% of them appearing once.

What was sequenced was peripheral blood. This rearrangement joins TRBV6-5 to TRBJ2-7, with D possibly being TRBD1 (6 bases). This receptor was obtained from a human donor in a cohort sampled during active COVID-19. The CDR3: CASSYSRTESSYEQYF. CDR3 sequence (DNA): TGTGCCAGCAGTTACTCGAGGACAGAGAGCTCCTACGAGCAGTACTTC.